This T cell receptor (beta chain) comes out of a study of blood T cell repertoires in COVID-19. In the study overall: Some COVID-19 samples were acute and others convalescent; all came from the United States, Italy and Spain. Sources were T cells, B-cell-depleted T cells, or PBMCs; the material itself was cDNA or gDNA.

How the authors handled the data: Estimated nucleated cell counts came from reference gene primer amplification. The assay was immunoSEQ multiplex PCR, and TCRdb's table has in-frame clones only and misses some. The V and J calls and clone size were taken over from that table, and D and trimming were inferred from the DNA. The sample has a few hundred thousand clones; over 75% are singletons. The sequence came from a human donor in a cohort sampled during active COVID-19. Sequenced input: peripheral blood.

The CDR3 is CASSEGGRLYNEQFF. The CDR3 nucleotides are TGTGCCAGCAGTGAGGGGGGGCGGCTATACAATGAGCAGTTCTTC. V usage is TRBV7-6 and J usage is TRBJ2-1, with D perhaps TRBD2 (7 bases). Germline V gene lookup returns CDR1 SGHVS and CDR2 FNYEAQ. The CDR3 consists of 15 residues. The V gene lost 6 bases and the J gene lost 4 bases, with 16 bases spanning the gap.